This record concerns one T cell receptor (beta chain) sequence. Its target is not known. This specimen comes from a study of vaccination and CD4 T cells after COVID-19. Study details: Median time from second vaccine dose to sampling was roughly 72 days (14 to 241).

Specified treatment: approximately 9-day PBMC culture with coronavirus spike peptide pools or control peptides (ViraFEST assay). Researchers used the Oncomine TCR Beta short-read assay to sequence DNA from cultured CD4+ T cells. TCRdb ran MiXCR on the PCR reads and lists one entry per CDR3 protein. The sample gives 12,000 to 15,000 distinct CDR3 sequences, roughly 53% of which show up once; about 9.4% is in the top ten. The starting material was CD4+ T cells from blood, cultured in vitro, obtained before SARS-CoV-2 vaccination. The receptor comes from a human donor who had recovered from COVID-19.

The CDR3 DNA is TGTGCCAGCAGTCCGTCCTATTTAAGGGTCCCTCAGTCACCCCTCCACTTT. Its translation: CASSPSYLRVPQSPLHF. The rearrangement uses TRBV7-2 and TRBJ1-6, with no clear D. This CDR3 is 17 amino acids long. The V end was cut by 6 bases, the J end by 10 bases, with 25 bases between. Looked up from germline, CDR1 is SGHTA and CDR2 is FQGNSA.